The rows below give T cell receptor beta chains drawn from one sample of a study of control samples from healthy donors and cancer patients. TCRdb's table, derived via immunoSEQ multiplex PCR, lists solely in-frame clones and lacks some. The profile covers around 170,000 clones, with 90% to 95% appearing a single time and roughly 0.7% taken by the ten largest. The sample comprised blood. These receptors came from a woman under 40 in good health. Both conserved end residues are part of each CDR3. D genes are given only for firm matches. Some rows have no size entry. The others give once, few or many, or a class for an expanded clone.

clone size,D gene,J gene,V gene,CDR3 protein,CDR3 DNA
once,.,TRBJ1-5,TRBV28,CASSTPGASSNQPQHF,TGTGCCAGCAGTACACCAGGGGCCTCTAGCAATCAGCCCCAGCATTTT
.,.,TRBJ2-3,TRBV27,CASSPRGPGITDTQYF,TGTGCCAGCAGTCCACGCGGGCCTGGGATCACAGATACGCAGTATTTT
.,.,TRBJ2-7,TRBV5-1,CASSQVDSGAEQYF,TGCGCCAGCAGCCAAGTGGACAGTGGGGCCGAGCAGTACTTC
once,.,TRBJ2-7,TRBV11-2,CASSTRRSGGYEQYF,TGTGCCAGCAGCACCCGACGTAGTGGCGGCTACGAGCAGTACTTC
.,.,TRBJ2-6,TRBV3-1/TRBV3-2,CASSMFSGANVLTF,TGTGCCAGCTCTATGTTCTCTGGGGCCAACGTCCTGACTTTC
.,TRBD1,TRBJ1-1,TRBV7-9,CASSVQGKPEAFF,TGTGCCAGCAGCGTACAGGGGAAACCTGAAGCTTTCTTT
.,.,TRBJ2-1,TRBV2,CASRDFSSYNEQFF,TGTGCCAGCAGGGACTTCAGCTCCTACAATGAGCAGTTCTTC
.,.,TRBJ2-7,TRBV11-2,CASSFTSNEQYF,TGTGCCAGCAGCTTTACTAGTAACGAGCAGTACTTC
.,.,TRBJ2-3,TRBV6-1,CASSEALRQASTDTQYF,TGTGCCAGCAGTGAAGCGCTTAGACAGGCTAGCACAGATACGCAGTATTTT
.,.,TRBJ1-5,TRBV12-3/TRBV12-4,CASSLSSNQPQHF,TGTGCCAGCAGTTTAAGTAGCAATCAGCCCCAGCATTTT
.,.,TRBJ1-1,TRBV7-9,CASSLEGSTEAFF,TGTGCCAGCAGCTTAGAGGGGAGCACTGAAGCTTTCTTT
.,TRBD1,TRBJ2-1,TRBV6-5,CASRPGQGLNEQFF,TGTGCCAGCAGACCGGGACAGGGTTTAAATGAGCAGTTCTTC
.,.,TRBJ1-5,TRBV30,CAWSVGSGLNQPQHF,TGTGCCTGGAGTGTGGGGTCAGGGTTGAATCAGCCCCAGCATTTT
once,.,TRBJ1-1,TRBV9,CASSPKARNTEAFF,TGTGCCAGCAGCCCTAAGGCCCGGAACACTGAAGCTTTCTTT
.,.,TRBJ1-1,TRBV28,CASRLAGKAFF,TGTGCCAGCAGGTTAGCAGGGAAAGCTTTCTTT
once,.,TRBJ2-5,TRBV4-2,CASSQDGAEMVETQYF,TGTGCCAGCAGCCAAGATGGGGCGGAAATGGTAGAGACCCAGTACTTC
.,.,TRBJ2-1,TRBV12-1,CASSFKVTGGSGRESEQFF,TGTGCCAGCAGCTTTAAAGTGACAGGGGGCTCGGGACGGGAGAGTGAGCAGTTCTTC
.,.,TRBJ2-2,TRBV19,CASEEGAVTGELFF,TGTGCCAGTGAGGAGGGGGCGGTCACCGGGGAGCTGTTTTTT
.,TRBD1,TRBJ2-4,TRBV14,CASSQVTSRDSDAAKNIQYF,TGTGCCAGCAGCCAAGTCACGTCCCGGGACAGCGACGCGGCCAAAAACATTCAGTACTTC
.,.,TRBJ2-7,TRBV28,CASRSSSYEQYF,TGTGCCAGCAGGTCGAGCTCCTACGAGCAGTACTTC
.,.,TRBJ2-1,TRBV29-1,CSVENGLDNEQFF,TGCAGCGTTGAAAATGGCCTTGACAATGAGCAGTTCTTC
.,.,TRBJ2-3,TRBV7-2,CASSLRSMSGQSTDTQYF,TGTGCCAGCAGCTTACGTTCCATGTCCGGACAGAGCACAGATACGCAGTATTTT
.,TRBD2,TRBJ2-7,TRBV10-3,CAISEGVSGTRYEQYF,TGTGCCATCAGTGAGGGGGTTAGCGGGACCAGATACGAGCAGTACTTC
once,.,TRBJ2-1,TRBV10-3,CAISDSGTPDEQFF,TGTGCCATCAGTGACTCCGGGACACCCGACGAGCAGTTCTTC
few,TRBD2,TRBJ2-2,TRBV24-1,CATRGDREAGELFF,TGTGCCACCAGGGGGGATCGGGAGGCCGGGGAGCTGTTTTTT
.,TRBD1,TRBJ1-2,TRBV13,CASSSPAGGEGGYTF,TGTGCCAGCAGCTCCCCCGCAGGGGGTGAAGGTGGCTACACCTTC
.,.,TRBJ2-7,TRBV11-2,CASSSPAPFSYEQYF,TGTGCCAGCAGCTCTCCGGCACCTTTCTCCTACGAGCAGTACTTC
.,TRBD1,TRBJ1-1,TRBV7-9,CASSLGQGGSAFF,TGTGCCAGCAGCTTGGGACAGGGGGGTTCGGCTTTCTTT
.,.,TRBJ1-1,TRBV3-1/TRBV3-2,CASSPLTANTEAFF,TGTGCCAGCAGCCCCTTGACGGCGAACACTGAAGCTTTCTTT
.,.,TRBJ2-6,TRBV19,CASSQNYDGANVLTF,TGTGCCAGTAGTCAAAACTATGATGGGGCCAACGTCCTGACTTTC
.,TRBD2,TRBJ2-3,TRBV19,CASSVLAGGIPDTDTQYF,TGTGCCAGTAGTGTACTAGCGGGAGGAATTCCGGACACAGATACGCAGTATTTT
.,.,TRBJ2-7,TRBV5-4,CASTQGISGYEQYF,TGTGCCAGCACCCAGGGGATATCGGGCTACGAGCAGTACTTC
.,.,TRBJ2-5,TRBV5-4,CASSFGERETQYF,TGTGCCAGCAGCTTTGGGGAGAGAGAGACCCAGTACTTC
.,.,TRBJ1-6,TRBV28,CASSLTGFYNSPLHF,TGTGCCAGCAGTTTGACGGGGTTCTATAATTCACCCCTCCACTTT
once,.,TRBJ1-6,TRBV3-1/TRBV3-2,CASSQDGGLGSPLHF,TGTGCCAGCAGCCAAGATGGAGGGTTGGGATCACCCCTCCACTTT
.,TRBD2,TRBJ2-5,TRBV29-1,CSVTLAGDETQYF,TGCAGCGTGACACTAGCGGGAGATGAGACCCAGTACTTC
.,.,TRBJ1-5,TRBV10-1,CASSEPHGGHMNQPQHF,TGCGCCAGCAGTGAGCCTCACGGGGGGCATATGAATCAGCCCCAGCATTTT
once,.,TRBJ1-5,TRBV19,CASSIEGVMKQPQHF,TGTGCCAGTAGTATTGAGGGGGTTATGAAACAGCCCCAGCATTTT
.,TRBD1,TRBJ2-7,TRBV5-4,CASSLDRGSMDEQYF,TGTGCCAGCAGCTTGGACAGGGGGTCGATGGACGAGCAGTACTTC
.,TRBD1,TRBJ2-7,TRBV6-2/TRBV6-3,CASSSGTGGNEQYF,TGTGCCAGCAGTTCAGGGACAGGGGGTAACGAGCAGTACTTC
.,.,TRBJ1-5,TRBV19,CASSDDLYQPQHF,TGTGCCAGTAGTGATGACCTGTATCAGCCCCAGCATTTT
.,.,TRBJ1-1,TRBV6-4,CASSDSGSSEAFF,TGTGCCAGCAGTGACTCCGGATCTTCTGAAGCTTTCTTT
.,.,TRBJ1-2,TRBV28,CASRKRGGTNYGYTF,TGTGCCAGCAGGAAAAGAGGGGGTACTAACTATGGCTACACCTTC
.,.,TRBJ2-2,TRBV6-4,CASSDSGRDTGELFF,TGTGCCAGCAGTGACTCAGGTCGGGACACCGGGGAGCTGTTTTTT
.,.,TRBJ2-1,TRBV15,CATSRAVDPTYNEQFF,TGTGCCACCAGCAGAGCTGTAGACCCCACCTACAATGAGCAGTTCTTC
.,TRBD1,TRBJ2-5,TRBV7-6,CASSSTGEETQYF,TGTGCCAGCAGCTCGACAGGGGAAGAGACCCAGTACTTC
.,.,TRBJ2-1,TRBV27,CASSLSREFPYNEQFF,TGTGCCAGCAGTTTATCCCGGGAGTTCCCTTACAATGAGCAGTTCTTC
once,TRBD2,TRBJ2-7,TRBV7-2,CASGGLAGVGEQYF,TGTGCCAGCGGAGGACTAGCGGGAGTTGGTGAGCAGTACTTC
.,.,TRBJ2-1,TRBV7-9,CASSLWDATNEQFF,TGTGCCAGCAGCCTTTGGGACGCCACGAATGAGCAGTTCTTC
once,TRBD1,TRBJ1-5,TRBV15,CATSTEGQGSGQPQHF,TGTGCCACCAGCACTGAGGGACAGGGGTCAGGTCAGCCCCAGCATTTT